The entry below gives a single T cell receptor beta chain sequence along with its context. This sample was taken from a study of blood T cell repertoires in COVID-19. In the study overall: Sites across the United States, Italy and Spain contributed samples from acute and convalescent COVID-19. In each case, the material was cDNA or gDNA derived from T cells, B-cell-depleted T cells, or PBMCs.

The repertoire was sequenced with immunoSEQ multiplex PCR; TCRdb's copy has only in-frame clones and lacks some. The table includes 350,000 to 450,000 clones, roughly nine tenths detected once. This CDR3 comprises 15 residues. V lost 5 bases and J lost 0, with 11 bases in between. CDR1 and CDR2 from the germline V gene are SEHNR and FQNEAQ (reference sequence). Before being deemed recovered, Cohort 3 donors had two negative PCRs, clearance, or symptom resolution. This receptor was taken from a man aged 30-40 years who had recovered from COVID-19. This sequence joins TRBV7-9 and TRBJ2-1, with D possibly being TRBD2 (6 bases). The sample consisted of PBMCs or T cells enriched from blood (not recorded which). The CDR3 region is CASSPTSVSYNEQFF. The CDR3 coding sequence is TGTGCCAGCAGCCCGACTAGTGTCTCCTACAATGAGCAGTTCTTC.